Sequencing of this TCR beta chain was carried out in a study of cytomegalovirus exposure and HLA in healthy donors. Study summary: For the 300 to 400 genotyped donors, about 81% fell within the Caucasian-associated ancestry cluster.

V shed 3 bases and J shed 0 bases, with 5 bases lying between them. This CDR3 region has 13 residues. Germline values: CDR1 MGHDK, CDR2 SYGVNS. Both 60 Vbeta primers and 13 Jbeta primers went into the PCR. Only in-frame clones appear in the TCRdb table, and some are missing; sequencing was by immunoSEQ multiplex PCR. The sample records around 170,000 clones, about 80% being singletons. On this clone: What it recognizes is unknown.

Study-level findings and limits: In a later analysis, 16,951 TCR beta sequences were associated with HLA alleles at 0.05 false discovery rate.

This TCR was recovered from a woman aged 45 to 65 in good health and CMV-seropositive. This chain uses TRBV25-1 with TRBJ2-5; D is uncertain. Sequencing was carried out using PBMCs. The CDR3 bases are TGTGCCAGCAGTGAGTCAAACCAAGAGACCCAGTACTTC. Protein: CASSESNQETQYF. Looking up the rest from reference TRBV25-1 and TRBJ2-5 gives the full variable domain: EADIYQTPRYLVIGTGKKITLECSQTMGHDKMYWYQQDPGMELHLIHYSYGVNSTEKGDLSSESTVSRIRTEHFPLTLESARPSHTSQYLCASSESNQETQYFGPGTRLLVL.